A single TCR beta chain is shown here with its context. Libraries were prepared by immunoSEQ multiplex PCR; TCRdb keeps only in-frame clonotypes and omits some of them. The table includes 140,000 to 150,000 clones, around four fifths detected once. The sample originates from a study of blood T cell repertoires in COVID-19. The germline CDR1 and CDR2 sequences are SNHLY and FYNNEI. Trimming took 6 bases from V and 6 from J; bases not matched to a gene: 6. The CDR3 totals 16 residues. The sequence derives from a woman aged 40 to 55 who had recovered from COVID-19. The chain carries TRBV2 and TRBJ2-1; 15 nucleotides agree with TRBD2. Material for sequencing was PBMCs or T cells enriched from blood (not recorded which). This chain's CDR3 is CASRTRGLAGGNEQFF. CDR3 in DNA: TGTGCCAGCAGAACAAGGGGACTAGCGGGAGGCAATGAGCAGTTCTTC.